This passage covers 17 T cell receptor beta chains from one sample sequenced in a study of CD8+CD57+ T cells in acquired aplastic anemia. CDR3 and TCR beta VDJ profiling relied on a genomic DNA template. TCRdb processed the reads anew with MiXCR; each CDR3 protein has one entry. Among approximately 130,000 distinct CDR3 sequences listed, around two fifths were seen once. The specimen was sorted CD4+, CD8+, or CD8+CD57+ T cells (not recorded which) from PBMCs. The receptors here all came from a human donor in good health, serving as a control.

This clonotype has at least ten counts. This chain links TRBV9 with TRBJ1-1; D uncertain. The V and J ends lost 4 bases and 3 bases respectively, with 10 bases between them. This CDR3 is 13 amino acids long. Germline loops: CDR1 SGDLS, CDR2 YYNGEE. CDR3 in amino acids: CASSYDGDTEAFF. CDR3 nucleotide sequence: TGTGCCAGCAGCTATGACGGGGACACTGAAGCTTTCTTT.

This clonotype was found once. This sequence may be a read error, since a much larger clone differs from it by one base. The V gene is TRBV6-1, the J gene TRBJ2-7; weak D call: TRBD2 (6 bases). The CDR3 is 14 residues long. The germline V gene encodes CDR1 MNHNS and CDR2 SASEGT. The CDR3 protein is CASSDGGISYERYF. The DNA of the CDR3 is TGTGCCAGCAGTGACGGGGGAATCTCCTACGAGCGGTACTTC.

The sample holds many counts of this clonotype. The V call is TRBV20-1, the J call TRBJ1-2; D is possibly TRBD1 (6 bases). The CDR3 is made up of 12 amino acids. V shed 8 bases and J shed 4 bases, with 14 bases lying between them. Per germline, CDR1 DFQATT and CDR2 SNEGSKA (reference sequence). The CDR3 here is CSPEGGIYGYTF. For the CDR3, the DNA is TGCAGTCCGGAGGGGGGGATCTATGGCTACACCTTC.

The chain employs TRBV2 and TRBJ2-7; a weak D match, TRBD1 (6 bases). This CDR3 region has 11 residues. The germline CDR1 and CDR2 sequences are SNHLY and FYNNEI. Trimming pared 7 bases from V and 4 bases from J, leaving 8 bases between. Here the CDR3 DNA reads TGTGCCAGCAAAACAGGGTACGAGCAGTACTTC. This encodes CASKTGYEQYF.

This clonotype was recorded at least ten times. The CDR3 DNA sequence: TGTGCCAGCGCGGGGAGGCAAGAGACCCAGTACTTC. It encodes CASAGRQETQYF. The chain links TRBV18 to TRBJ2-5; the D gene is possibly TRBD2 (6 bases). The CDR3 spans 12 residues. CDR1 is KGHSH, CDR2 LQKENI, per germline. V lost 8 bases and J lost 2, with 9 bases in between.

This clonotype was observed at least ten times. The J gene is TRBJ1-2, the V gene TRBV7-2; D possibly corresponds to TRBD1 (6 bases). This CDR3 is 15 amino acids long. The germline V and J ends were trimmed by 5 bases and 4 bases, with 17 bases remaining between them. CDR1 and CDR2 from the germline V gene are SGHTA and FQGNSA. DNA for the CDR3: TGTGCCAGCAGCCGAGGGGGGGGGGACACCTATGGCTACACCTTC. Its translation: CASSRGGGDTYGYTF. Together with reference TRBV7-2 and TRBJ1-2, the CDR3 gives the full variable domain: GAGVSQSPSNKVTEKGKDVELRCDPISGHTALYWYRQSLGQGLEFLIYFQGNSAPDKSGLPSDRFSAERTGGSVSTLTIQRTQQEDSAVYLCASSRGGGDTYGYTFGSGTRLTVV.

CDR3 nucleotide sequence: TGTGCCAGCTTTCTCGAGGGGGCTTTTCTTGCAACTAATGAAAAACTGTTTTTT. It specifies CASFLEGAFLATNEKLFF. The rearrangement uses TRBV6-2 or TRBV6-3 and TRBJ1-4; 7 bases line up with TRBD1. The V and J ends lost 8 bases and 0 bases, in that order; junction bases with no gene match: 15. Germline loops: CDR1 MNHEY, CDR2 SVGEGT. This CDR3 is built from 18 residues.

This clonotype was detected many times. The J gene is TRBJ2-1, the V gene TRBV11-1; a possible D gene is TRBD2 (6 bases). Germline V gene lookup returns CDR1 SGHAT and CDR2 FQDESV (reference sequence). This CDR3 comprises 16 residues. V was cut by 1 base and J by 13 bases, with 23 bases left in between. CDR3 loop: CASSLGRGSAGLGQFF. In DNA, the CDR3 is TGTGCCAGCAGCTTAGGCCGGGGGTCCGCGGGACTGGGACAGTTCTTC.

In this sample, this clonotype turned up many times. V and J are TRBV9 and TRBJ1-5; D perhaps matches TRBD1 (5 bases). The CDR3 spans 14 residues. Germline loops: CDR1 SGDLS, CDR2 YYNGEE. V lost 0 bases and J lost 10, with 14 bases in between. CDR3 DNA sequence: TGTGCCAGCAGCGTAGGGGGCGGCGGACGTCCCCAGCATTTT. It specifies CASSVGGGGRPQHF.

This clonotype occurred many times. J is TRBJ2-3 and V is TRBV30, with D possibly matching TRBD2 (6 bases). The CDR3 sequence is 13 residues long. In germline, CDR1 is GTSNPN, CDR2 SVGIG (reference sequence). V shed 0 bases and J shed 13 bases, with 17 bases lying between them. DNA for the CDR3: TGTGCCTGGAGTGTACTGGCTAGCGAAAGCGAGTATTTT. This sequence encodes CAWSVLASESEYF.

In this sample, this clonotype turned up many times. The rearrangement links TRBV19 to TRBJ2-1; D remains unclear. In germline, CDR1 is LNHDA, CDR2 SQIVND (reference sequence). The CDR3 runs to 14 residues. Deletions cut 7 bases from V and 4 bases from J, with 14 bases between. The chain's CDR3 is CASTAGLLYNEQFF. CDR3 nucleotides: TGTGCCAGTACGGCAGGTCTACTTTACAATGAGCAGTTCTTC.

J is TRBJ2-1 and V is TRBV7-2, with TRBD1 matching 7 bases. The trim removed 5 bases at V and 7 bases at J, leaving 8 bases unmatched. The CDR3 consists of 14 residues. Per the germline V gene, CDR1 is SGHTA and CDR2 is FQGNSA. The CDR3 is CASSPTDRANEQFF. The DNA of the CDR3 is TGTGCCAGCAGCCCCACCGACAGGGCGAATGAGCAGTTCTTC.

This chain uses TRBV10-3 with TRBJ2-6, with D tentatively TRBD1 or TRBD2 (5 bases each). V lost 2 bases, J lost 2 bases, and 10 bases lay in between. Germline V gene sequence: CDR1 ENHRY, CDR2 SYGVKD. The CDR3 sequence is 16 residues long. The CDR3 DNA reads as TGTGCCATCAGTGAGACGGGGCTCGCTGGGGCCAACGTCCTGACTTTC. Translated: CAISETGLAGANVLTF.

This clonotype was detected ten times or more. The genes are TRBV19 and TRBJ1-3; no firm D call. Deletions cut 5 bases from V and 0 bases from J, with 14 bases between. This CDR3 has 16 amino acids. Per germline, CDR1 LNHDA and CDR2 SQIVND (reference sequence). For the CDR3, the DNA is TGTGCCAGTAGTCCGACCGCTCGATCCTCTGGAAACACCATATATTTT. This gives the protein CASSPTARSSGNTIYF. The complete variable domain, with remaining parts taken from reference TRBV19 and TRBJ1-3, reads DGGITQSPKYLFRKEGQNVTLSCEQNLNHDAMYWYRQDPGQGLRLIYYSQIVNDFQKGDIAEGYSVSREKKESFPLTVTSAQKNPTAFYLCASSPTARSSGNTIYFGEGSWLTVV.

This clonotype has ten or more counts. The V call is TRBV20-1, the J call TRBJ2-1, with 8 bases fitting TRBD2. The CDR3 extends over 13 amino acids. In germline, CDR1 is DFQATT, CDR2 SNEGSKA (reference sequence). V trimming: 6 bases; J trimming: 6 bases; junction bases outside the gene matches: 7. The CDR3 bases are TGCAGTGCAATGACTAGCGCGGGCAATGAGCAGTTCTTC. As protein: CSAMTSAGNEQFF.

The chain has TRBV11-2 and TRBJ1-5; D ambiguous. This CDR3 is built from 17 residues. Germline V gives CDR1 SGHAT, CDR2 FQNNGV. The V and J ends lost 5 bases and 0 bases respectively, with 17 bases between them. The CDR3, as DNA: TGTGCCAGCAGCCCGAACCACATGAAATATAGCAATCAGCCCCAGCATTTT. Amino acid sequence: CASSPNHMKYSNQPQHF.

This chain links TRBV2 with TRBJ2-7, with 7 nucleotides matching TRBD1. CDR3 length: 15 residues. CDR1 is SNHLY and CDR2 is FYNNEI in the germline V gene. After removal of 5 bases from V and 3 bases from J, the junction contained 10 bases not matched to a gene. In DNA, the CDR3 is TGTGCCAGCAGTCTTCGTCCGGGACAGAGCTACGAGCAGTACTTC. This sequence encodes CASSLRPGQSYEQYF.